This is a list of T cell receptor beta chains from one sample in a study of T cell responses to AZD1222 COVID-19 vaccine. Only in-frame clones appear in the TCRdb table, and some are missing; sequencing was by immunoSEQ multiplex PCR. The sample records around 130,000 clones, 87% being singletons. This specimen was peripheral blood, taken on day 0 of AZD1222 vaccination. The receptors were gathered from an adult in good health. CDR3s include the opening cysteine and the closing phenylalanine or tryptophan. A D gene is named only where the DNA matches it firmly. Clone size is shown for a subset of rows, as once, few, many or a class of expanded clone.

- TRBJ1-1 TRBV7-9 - CASSLTIARGTEAFF TGTGCCAGCAGCCTTACTATTGCCAGGGGCACTGAAGCTTTCTTT
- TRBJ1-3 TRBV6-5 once CASTDWSGSGNTIYF TGTGCCAGCACCGACTGGTCCGGGTCAGGAAACACCATATATTTT
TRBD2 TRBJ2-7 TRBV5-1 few CASSLGTSGGGEQYF TGCGCCAGCAGCTTGGGGACTAGCGGGGGCGGTGAGCAGTACTTC
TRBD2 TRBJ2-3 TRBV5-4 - CASSWPSGGGGDTQYF TGTGCCAGCAGCTGGCCTTCTGGGGGGGGTGGAGATACGCAGTATTTT
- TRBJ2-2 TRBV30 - CAWERYTGELFF TGTGCTTGGGAGAGGTACACCGGGGAGCTGTTTTTT
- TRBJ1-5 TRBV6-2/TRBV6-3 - CASSYSPDRPASNQPQHF TGTGCCAGCAGTTACTCACCTGACAGGCCTGCTAGCAATCAGCCCCAGCATTTT
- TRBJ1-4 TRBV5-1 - CASSSRLNDEKLFF TGCGCCAGCAGCTCCAGACTAAACGACGAAAAACTGTTTTTT
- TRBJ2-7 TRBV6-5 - CASRPGTDSYEQYF TGTGCCAGCAGACCCGGGACGGACTCCTACGAGCAGTACTTC
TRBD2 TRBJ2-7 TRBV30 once CATGRGASYEQYF TGTGCAACAGGGCGGGGGGCTTCCTACGAGCAGTACTTC
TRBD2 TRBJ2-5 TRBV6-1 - CASSDSRGGRWETQYF TGTGCCAGCAGTGATTCGCGGGGGGGCCGGTGGGAGACCCAGTACTTC
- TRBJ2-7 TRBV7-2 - CASSFPTGLGREQYF TGTGCCAGCAGCTTCCCGACGGGATTGGGTCGAGAGCAGTACTTC
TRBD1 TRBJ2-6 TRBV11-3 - CASAPGQGYGANVLTF TGTGCCAGCGCTCCGGGACAGGGATATGGGGCCAACGTCCTGACTTTC
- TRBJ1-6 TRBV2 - CARRKGGSPLHF TGTGCCAGGAGGAAGGGAGGATCACCCCTCCACTTT
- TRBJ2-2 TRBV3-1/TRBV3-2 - CASSPQGTNTGELFF TGTGCCAGCAGCCCCCAGGGTACGAACACCGGGGAGCTGTTTTTT
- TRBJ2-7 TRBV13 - CASSPGRGYGEQYF TGTGCCAGCAGCCCGGGACGGGGCTACGGGGAGCAGTACTTC
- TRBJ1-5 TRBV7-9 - CASSLGTGNQPQHF TGTGCCAGCAGCTTAGGCACAGGCAATCAGCCCCAGCATTTT
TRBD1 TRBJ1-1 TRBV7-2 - CASSLQLGDRWNTEAFF TGTGCCAGCAGCTTACAATTGGGGGACAGGTGGAACACTGAAGCTTTCTTT
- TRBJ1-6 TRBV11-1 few CASSPRQANSPLHF TGTGCCAGCAGCCCGAGACAGGCCAATTCACCCCTCCACTTT
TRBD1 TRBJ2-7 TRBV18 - CASSRTGSSYEQYF TGTGCCAGCTCAAGGACAGGGAGCTCCTACGAGCAGTACTTC
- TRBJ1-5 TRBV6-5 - CASRRQSNQPQHF TGTGCCAGCAGGAGACAGAGCAATCAGCCCCAGCATTTT
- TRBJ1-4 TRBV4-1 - CASSQDSDLNEKLFF TGCGCCAGCAGCCAAGATAGCGACCTTAATGAAAAACTGTTTTTT
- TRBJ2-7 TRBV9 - CASSRLGASSYEQYF TGTGCCAGCAGCCGTCTGGGGGCCAGCTCCTACGAGCAGTACTTC
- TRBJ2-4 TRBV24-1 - CATSDHRELAKNIQYF TGTGCCACCAGTGATCACCGGGAGCTTGCCAAAAACATTCAGTACTTC
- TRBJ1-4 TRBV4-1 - CASSQDRGRQDATNEKLFF TGCGCCAGCAGCCAAGATCGGGGTCGACAGGACGCAACTAATGAAAAACTGTTTTTT
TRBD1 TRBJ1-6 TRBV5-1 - CASSLSGGQLNSPLHF TGCGCCAGCAGCTTGAGTGGGGGACAGCTTAATTCACCCCTCCACTTT
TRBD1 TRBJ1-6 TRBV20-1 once CSAVTGPPLHF TGCAGTGCTGTGACAGGGCCACCCCTCCACTTT
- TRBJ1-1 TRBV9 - CASSPLQGQNTEAFF TGTGCCAGCAGCCCCCTACAGGGTCAGAACACTGAAGCTTTCTTT
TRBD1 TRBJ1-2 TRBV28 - CASTSGQGDGYTF TGTGCCAGCACCTCAGGACAGGGCGATGGCTACACCTTC
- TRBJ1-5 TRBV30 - CAWSVQGVLPQHF TGTGCCTGGAGTGTACAAGGGGTGCTGCCCCAGCATTTT
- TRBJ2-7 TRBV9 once CASSLRTGPSYEQYF TGTGCCAGCAGCTTAAGGACGGGTCCCTCCTACGAGCAGTACTTC
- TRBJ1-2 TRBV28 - CASSLGGGSGYTF TGTGCCAGCAGCCTGGGGGGAGGGTCCGGCTACACCTTC
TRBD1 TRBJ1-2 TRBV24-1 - CATSDKVGQGPFPHGYTF TGTGCCACCAGTGATAAGGTGGGACAGGGCCCTTTTCCGCATGGCTACACCTTC
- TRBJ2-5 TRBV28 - CASSGSFPPKETQYF TGTGCCAGCAGTGGATCTTTCCCTCCCAAAGAGACCCAGTACTTC
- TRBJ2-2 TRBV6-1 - CASSEGTINTGELFF TGTGCCAGCAGTGAAGGGACAATAAACACCGGGGAGCTGTTTTTT
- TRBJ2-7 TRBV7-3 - CASSTRLAGEQYF TGTGCCAGCAGCACCCGATTAGCCGGCGAGCAGTACTTC